The table lists the clone carrying this TCR beta chain with a count of one. The data belong to a study of blood T cell repertoires in COVID-19. Study-level background: Specimens from acute and convalescent COVID-19 originated in the United States, Italy and Spain. PBMCs, B-cell-depleted T cells, or T cells were the source of the cDNA or gDNA that made up the material.

Per the study methods: Amplification of reference gene primers was used by the study to estimate nucleated cell counts. TCRdb's copy holds only in-frame clones and misses some; the assay was immunoSEQ multiplex PCR. V and J calls plus clone size are reproduced from that table; the DNA served to infer D and trimming. Here the sample spans about 52,000 clones, roughly 84% being singletons. V was shortened by 7 bases and J by 0 bases, with 11 bases between the two germline ends. CDR3 length equals 15 residues. Germline lookup yields CDR1 SGHNT and CDR2 YYREEE (reference sequence). The receptor's source is a human donor with active COVID-19. The donor label of this sample is uncertain. The material sequenced was peripheral blood. This chain connects TRBV5-4 to TRBJ2-6; TRBD1 might be the D (5 bases). DNA of the CDR3: TGTGCCAGCCGCAGGGTGGGCTCTGGGGCCAACGTCCTGACTTTC. As protein: CASRRVGSGANVLTF.